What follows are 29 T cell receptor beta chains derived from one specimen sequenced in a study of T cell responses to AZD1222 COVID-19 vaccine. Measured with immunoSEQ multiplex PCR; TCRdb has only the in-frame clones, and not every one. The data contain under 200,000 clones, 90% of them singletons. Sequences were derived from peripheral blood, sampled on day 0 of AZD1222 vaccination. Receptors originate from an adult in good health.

The CDR3 DNA reads as TGTGCCAGCAGCGACGGGCTAGCGGGGGGGCTGAGAGAGACCCAGTACTTC. Protein: CASSDGLAGGLRETQYF. The chain uses TRBV9 and TRBJ2-5; 12 bases agree with TRBD2. The junction had 10 bases not matched to a gene; V was cut back by 3 bases and J by 4 bases. The length of the CDR3 is 17 residues. CDR1 is SGDLS and CDR2 is YYNGEE in the germline V gene. Using reference TRBV9 and TRBJ2-5 for the parts outside the CDR3, the full variable domain is DSGVTQTPKHLITATGQRVTLRCSPRSGDLSVYWYQQSLDQGLQFLIQYYNGEERAKGNILERFSAQQFPDLHSELNLSSLELGDSALYFCASSDGLAGGLRETQYFGPGTRLLVL.

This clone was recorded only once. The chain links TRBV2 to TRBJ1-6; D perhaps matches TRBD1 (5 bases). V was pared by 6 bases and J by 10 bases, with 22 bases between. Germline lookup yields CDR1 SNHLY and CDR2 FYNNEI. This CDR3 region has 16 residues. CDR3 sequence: CASSQSSGTSGSPLHF. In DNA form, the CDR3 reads TGTGCCAGCAGCCAATCATCCGGGACCTCTGGCTCACCCCTCCACTTT.

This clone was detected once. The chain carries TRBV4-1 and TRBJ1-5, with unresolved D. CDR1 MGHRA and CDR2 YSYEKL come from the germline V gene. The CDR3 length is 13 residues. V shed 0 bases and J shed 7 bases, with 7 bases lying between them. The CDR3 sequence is CASSQDWEQPQHF. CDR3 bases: TGCGCCAGCAGCCAAGACTGGGAACAGCCCCAGCATTTT.

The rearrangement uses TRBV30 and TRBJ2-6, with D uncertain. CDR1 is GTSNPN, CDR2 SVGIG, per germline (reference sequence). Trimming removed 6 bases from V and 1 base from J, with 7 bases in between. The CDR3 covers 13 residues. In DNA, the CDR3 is TGTGCCTGCGCGAATTCTGGGGCCAACGTCCTGACTTTC. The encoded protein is CACANSGANVLTF.

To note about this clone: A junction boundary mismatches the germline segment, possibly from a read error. The CDR3 loop is CATRGTGTGNAGELFF. CDR3 DNA sequence: TGTGCCACCAGGGGGACCGGGACAGGGAACGCCGGGGAGCTGTTTTTT. The chain links TRBV24-1 to TRBJ2-2; 9 bases align to TRBD1. This CDR3 comprises 16 residues. The germline CDR1 and CDR2 sequences are KGHDR and SFDVKD.

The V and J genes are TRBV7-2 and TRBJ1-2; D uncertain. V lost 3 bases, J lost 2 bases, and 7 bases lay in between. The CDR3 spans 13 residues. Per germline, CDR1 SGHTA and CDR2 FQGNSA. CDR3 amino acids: CASSFLGNYGYTF. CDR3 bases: TGTGCCAGCAGCTTCCTAGGGAACTATGGCTACACCTTC.

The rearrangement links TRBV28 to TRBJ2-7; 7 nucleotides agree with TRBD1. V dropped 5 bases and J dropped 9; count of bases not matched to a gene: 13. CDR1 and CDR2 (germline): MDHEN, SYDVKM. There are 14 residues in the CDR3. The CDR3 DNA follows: TGTGCCAGCAGTCAAGACAGGGTCCGATCTGGGCAGTACTTC. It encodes CASSQDRVRSGQYF.

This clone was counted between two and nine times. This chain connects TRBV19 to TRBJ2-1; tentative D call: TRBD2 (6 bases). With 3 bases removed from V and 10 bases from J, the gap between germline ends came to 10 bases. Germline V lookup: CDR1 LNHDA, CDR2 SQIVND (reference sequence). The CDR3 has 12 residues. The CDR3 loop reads CASSMQAGEQFF. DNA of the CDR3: TGTGCCAGTAGTATGCAGGCGGGAGAGCAGTTCTTC. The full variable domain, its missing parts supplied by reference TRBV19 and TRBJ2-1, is DGGITQSPKYLFRKEGQNVTLSCEQNLNHDAMYWYRQDPGQGLRLIYYSQIVNDFQKGDIAEGYSVSREKKESFPLTVTSAQKNPTAFYLCASSMQAGEQFFGPGTRLTVL.

The CDR3 DNA is TGTGCCAGCAGCCGGGCCACAGGGGGAGCTGAAGCTTTCTTT. Translating it yields CASSRATGGAEAFF. The chain employs TRBV14 and TRBJ1-1; 8 bases map to TRBD1. CDR1 and CDR2 from the germline V gene are SGHDN and FVKESK. The CDR3 length is 14 residues. The J segment lost 6 bases and the V segment lost 4 bases, leaving 7 bases of the junction unmatched.

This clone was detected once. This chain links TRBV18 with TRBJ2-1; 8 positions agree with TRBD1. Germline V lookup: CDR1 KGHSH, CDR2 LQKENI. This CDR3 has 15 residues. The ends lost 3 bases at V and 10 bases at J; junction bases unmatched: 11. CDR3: CASSPGAQGAGEQFF. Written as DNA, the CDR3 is TGTGCCAGCTCACCCGGCGCCCAGGGGGCGGGAGAGCAGTTCTTC.

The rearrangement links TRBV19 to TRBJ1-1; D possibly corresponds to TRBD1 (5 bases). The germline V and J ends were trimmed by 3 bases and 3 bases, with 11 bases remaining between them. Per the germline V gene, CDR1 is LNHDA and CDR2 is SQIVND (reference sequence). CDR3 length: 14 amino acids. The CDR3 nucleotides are TGTGCCAGTAGTATCGCGACAGCTTACACTGAAGCTTTCTTT. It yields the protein CASSIATAYTEAFF.

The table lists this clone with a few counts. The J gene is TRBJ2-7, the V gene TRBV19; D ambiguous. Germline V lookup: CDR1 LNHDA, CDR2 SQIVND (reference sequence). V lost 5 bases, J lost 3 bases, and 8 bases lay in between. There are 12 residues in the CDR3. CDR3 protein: CASSFKGYEQYF. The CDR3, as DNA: TGTGCCAGTAGTTTCAAGGGCTACGAGCAGTACTTC.

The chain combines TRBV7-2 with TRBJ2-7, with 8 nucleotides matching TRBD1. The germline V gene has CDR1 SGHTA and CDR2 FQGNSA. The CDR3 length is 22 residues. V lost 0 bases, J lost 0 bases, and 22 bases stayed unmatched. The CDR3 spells CASSLARPRTGYWRVSSYEQYF. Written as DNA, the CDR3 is TGTGCCAGCAGCTTAGCTAGGCCTCGGACAGGGTATTGGAGAGTCAGCTCCTACGAGCAGTACTTC.

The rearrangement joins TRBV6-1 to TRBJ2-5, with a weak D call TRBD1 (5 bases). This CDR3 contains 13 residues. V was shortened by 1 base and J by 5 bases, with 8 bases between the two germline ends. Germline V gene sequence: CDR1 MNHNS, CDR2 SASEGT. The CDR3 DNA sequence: TGTGCCAGCAGTGAAGTAGGGGATGAGACCCAGTACTTC. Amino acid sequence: CASSEVGDETQYF.

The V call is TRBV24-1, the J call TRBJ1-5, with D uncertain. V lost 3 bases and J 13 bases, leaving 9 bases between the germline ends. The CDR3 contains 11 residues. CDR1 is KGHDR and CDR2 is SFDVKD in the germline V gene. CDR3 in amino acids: CATSDLSGQHF. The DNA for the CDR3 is TGTGCCACCAGTGATCTTTCGGGACAGCATTTT.

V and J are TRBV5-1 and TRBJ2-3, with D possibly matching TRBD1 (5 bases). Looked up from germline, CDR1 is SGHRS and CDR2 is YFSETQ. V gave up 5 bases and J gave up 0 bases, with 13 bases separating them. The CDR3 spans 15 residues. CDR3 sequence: CASRIGVTSTDTQYF. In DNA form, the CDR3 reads TGCGCCAGCAGGATAGGGGTGACTAGCACAGATACGCAGTATTTT. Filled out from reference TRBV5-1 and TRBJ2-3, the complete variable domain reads KAGVTQTPRYLIKTRGQQVTLSCSPISGHRSVSWYQQTPGQGLQFLFEYFSETQRNKGNFPGRFSGRQFSNSRSEMNVSTLELGDSALYLCASRIGVTSTDTQYFGPGTRLTVL.

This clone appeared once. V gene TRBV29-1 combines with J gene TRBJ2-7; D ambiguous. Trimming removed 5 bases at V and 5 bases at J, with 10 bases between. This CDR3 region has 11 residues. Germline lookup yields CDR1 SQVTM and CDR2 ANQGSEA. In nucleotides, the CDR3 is TGCAGCGTTTTGACATACGACGAGCAGTACTTC. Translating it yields CSVLTYDEQYF.

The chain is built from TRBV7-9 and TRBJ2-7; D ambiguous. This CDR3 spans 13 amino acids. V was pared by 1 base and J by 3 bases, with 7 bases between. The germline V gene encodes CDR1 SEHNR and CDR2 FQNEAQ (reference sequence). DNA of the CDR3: TGTGCCAGCAGCTTAGGCGCGGACTACGAGCAGTACTTC. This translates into CASSLGADYEQYF.

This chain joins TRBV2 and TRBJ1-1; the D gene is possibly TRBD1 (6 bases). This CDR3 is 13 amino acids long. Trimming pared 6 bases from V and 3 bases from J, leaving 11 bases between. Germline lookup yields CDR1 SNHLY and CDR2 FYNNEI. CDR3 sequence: CASRGQQYTEAFF. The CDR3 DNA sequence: TGTGCCAGCAGAGGACAGCAATACACTGAAGCTTTCTTT.

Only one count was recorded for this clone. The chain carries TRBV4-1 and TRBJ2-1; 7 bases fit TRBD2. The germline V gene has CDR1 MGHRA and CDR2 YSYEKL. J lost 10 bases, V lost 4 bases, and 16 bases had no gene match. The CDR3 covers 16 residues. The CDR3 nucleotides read TGCGCCAGCAGCCCCCCCGGGGCGGGGGTCTGGCGGGAGCAGTTCTTC. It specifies CASSPPGAGVWREQFF.

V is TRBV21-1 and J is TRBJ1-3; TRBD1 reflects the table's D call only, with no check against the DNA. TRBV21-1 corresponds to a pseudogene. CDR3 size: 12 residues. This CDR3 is CASRQSGNTIYF. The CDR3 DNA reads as TGTGCCAGCAGACAGTCAGGAAACACCATATATTTT.

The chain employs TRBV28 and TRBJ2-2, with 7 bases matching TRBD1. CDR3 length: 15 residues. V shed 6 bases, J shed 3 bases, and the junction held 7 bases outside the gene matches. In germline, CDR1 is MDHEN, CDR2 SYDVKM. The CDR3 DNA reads TGTGCCAGCAGAACGGGACAGACCGACACCGGGGAGCTGTTTTTT. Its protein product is CASRTGQTDTGELFF.

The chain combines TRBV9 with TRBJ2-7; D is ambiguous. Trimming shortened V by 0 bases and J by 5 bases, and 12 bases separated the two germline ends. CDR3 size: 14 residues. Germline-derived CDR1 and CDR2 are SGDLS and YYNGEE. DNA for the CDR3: TGTGCCAGCAGCGTAGGAGGTAACGCTAACGAGCAGTACTTC. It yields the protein CASSVGGNANEQYF.

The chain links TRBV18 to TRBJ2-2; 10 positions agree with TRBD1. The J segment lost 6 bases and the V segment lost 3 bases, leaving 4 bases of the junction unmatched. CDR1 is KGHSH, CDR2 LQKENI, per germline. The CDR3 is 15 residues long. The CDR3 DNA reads TGTGCCAGCTCACCCCAGGGGACAGGGGCCGGGGAGCTGTTTTTT. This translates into CASSPQGTGAGELFF.

CDR3 sequence (DNA): TGTGCCAGCAGTTTATCCTCACCGCAGTTAGAAAAACTGTTTTTT. Its translation: CASSLSSPQLEKLFF. The chain links TRBV28 to TRBJ1-4; D uncertain. The CDR3 is made up of 15 amino acids. Trimming removed 1 base at V and 8 bases at J, with 14 bases between. Germline CDR1 MDHEN, CDR2 SYDVKM.

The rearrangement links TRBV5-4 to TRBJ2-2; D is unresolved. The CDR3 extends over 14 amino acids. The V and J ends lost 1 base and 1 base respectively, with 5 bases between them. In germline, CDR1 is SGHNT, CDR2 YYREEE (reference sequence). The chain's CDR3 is CASSLLQNTGELFF. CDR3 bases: TGTGCCAGCAGCTTGTTACAGAACACCGGGGAGCTGTTTTTT. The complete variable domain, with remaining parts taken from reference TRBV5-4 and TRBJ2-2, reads ETGVTQSPTHLIKTRGQQVTLRCSSQSGHNTVSWYQQALGQGPQFIFQYYREEENGRGNFPPRFSGLQFPNYSSELNVNALELDDSALYLCASSLLQNTGELFFGEGSRLTVL.

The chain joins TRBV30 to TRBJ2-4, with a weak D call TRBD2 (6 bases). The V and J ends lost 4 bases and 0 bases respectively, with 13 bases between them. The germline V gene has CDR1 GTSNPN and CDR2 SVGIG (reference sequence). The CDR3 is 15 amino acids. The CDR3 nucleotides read TGTGCCTGGACCCGGAGGGATGTAGCCAAAAACATTCAGTACTTC. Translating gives CAWTRRDVAKNIQYF.

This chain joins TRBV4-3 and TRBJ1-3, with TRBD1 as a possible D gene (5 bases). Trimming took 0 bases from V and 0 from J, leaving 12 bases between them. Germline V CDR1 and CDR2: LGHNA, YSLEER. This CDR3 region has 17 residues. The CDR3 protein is CASSQETGHFSGNTIYF. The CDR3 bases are TGCGCCAGCAGCCAAGAAACAGGCCACTTCTCTGGAAACACCATATATTTT.

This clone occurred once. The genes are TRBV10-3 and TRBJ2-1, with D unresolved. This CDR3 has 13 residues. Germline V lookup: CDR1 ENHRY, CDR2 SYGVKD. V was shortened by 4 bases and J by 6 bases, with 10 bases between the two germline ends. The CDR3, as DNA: TGTGCCATCAGTGCCTCAATCGGCAATGAGCAGTTCTTC. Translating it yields CAISASIGNEQFF.